This TCR beta chain was recorded in a study of cytomegalovirus exposure and HLA in healthy donors. The PCR made use of 60 Vbeta and 13 Jbeta primers. TCRdb's copy holds only in-frame clones and misses some; the assay was immunoSEQ multiplex PCR. The sample records over 45,000 clones, around 83% being singletons. Whereas donors were nominally healthy upon sampling, unrecorded immune exposures were probable. Whole-study findings and limits: TCR beta V- and J-gene trimming was later associated with a missense DCLRE1C variant. In most subjects, TCR beta sequences reportedly gave accurate predictions of HLA-A and HLA-B alleles. Sequencing had likely introduced a cluster of highly shared sequence variants as an artifact.

Trimming stripped 3 bases from V and 3 bases from J, with 8 bases between. CDR1 is MNHEY, CDR2 SMNVEV, per germline (reference sequence). The CDR3 sequence is 13 residues long. Only a few counts were recorded for this clone. Its matching antigen is unknown. This TCR was sampled from a young man in good health and CMV-seronegative. This chain links TRBV27 with TRBJ1-1; D is perhaps TRBD1 (5 bases). The sample was PBMCs. Here the CDR3 reads CASSLAGDTEAFF. CDR3 coding DNA: TGTGCCAGCAGTTTGGCGGGGGACACTGAAGCTTTCTTT.